Listed below are T cell receptor beta chains from one sample, sequenced in a study of cytomegalovirus exposure and HLA in healthy donors. Sequencing used immunoSEQ multiplex PCR; TCRdb keeps in-frame clones, though not all of them. The profile shows fewer than 200,000 clones, about four fifths of them singletons. Source material: PBMCs. The receptors stem from a man aged 30 to 39 in good health and CMV-seronegative. CDR3s include the opening cysteine and the closing phenylalanine or tryptophan. The D gene is left open where the match is weak. Only part of the rows carry a size: once, few, many, or a class if the clone is expanded.

abundance: .; d_gene: TRBD2; j_gene: TRBJ2-7; v_gene: TRBV28; CDR3aa: CASTQAGGLREQYF; CDR3nt: TGTGCCAGCACGCAAGCGGGAGGGCTAAGGGAGCAGTACTTC
abundance: .; d_gene: .; j_gene: TRBJ2-1; v_gene: TRBV11-2; CDR3aa: CASSFYNSYNEQFF; CDR3nt: TGTGCCAGCAGCTTTTACAATTCCTACAATGAGCAGTTCTTC
abundance: .; d_gene: .; j_gene: TRBJ2-1; v_gene: TRBV7-9; CDR3aa: CSSSHQRGLYNEQFF; CDR3nt: TGTTCCAGCAGCCACCAGAGGGGGTTATACAATGAGCAGTTCTTC
abundance: .; d_gene: .; j_gene: TRBJ2-7; v_gene: TRBV5-6; CDR3aa: CASSLARAYEQYF; CDR3nt: TGTGCCAGCAGCTTAGCCAGGGCCTACGAGCAGTACTTC
abundance: .; d_gene: TRBD2; j_gene: TRBJ2-2; v_gene: TRBV4-1; CDR3aa: CASSQALGDATSGANTGELFF; CDR3nt: TGCGCCAGCAGCCAGGCTCTGGGCGATGCGACTAGCGGGGCGAACACCGGGGAGCTGTTTTTT
abundance: .; d_gene: .; j_gene: TRBJ1-1; v_gene: TRBV19; CDR3aa: CASIRRGVNTEAFF; CDR3nt: TGTGCCAGTATTCGGCGCGGAGTGAACACTGAAGCTTTCTTT
abundance: .; d_gene: TRBD1; j_gene: TRBJ1-2; v_gene: TRBV9; CDR3aa: CASSPQGQGSAWGYTF; CDR3nt: TGTGCCAGCAGCCCACAGGGACAGGGGTCCGCCTGGGGCTACACCTTC
abundance: .; d_gene: .; j_gene: TRBJ1-1; v_gene: TRBV5-1; CDR3aa: CASSLRGPNTEAFF; CDR3nt: TGCGCCAGCAGCCTTCGAGGGCCGAACACTGAAGCTTTCTTT
abundance: .; d_gene: .; j_gene: TRBJ1-5; v_gene: TRBV18; CDR3aa: CASSPGQHSNQPQHF; CDR3nt: TGTGCCAGCTCACCGGGGCAGCACAGCAATCAGCCCCAGCATTTT
abundance: .; d_gene: .; j_gene: TRBJ1-5; v_gene: TRBV7-6; CDR3aa: CASSVYSNQPQHF; CDR3nt: TGTGCCAGCAGCGTCTATAGCAATCAGCCCCAGCATTTT
abundance: .; d_gene: .; j_gene: TRBJ2-1; v_gene: TRBV9; CDR3aa: CASSVGGLYNEQFF; CDR3nt: TGTGCCAGCAGCGTAGGAGGGTTATACAATGAGCAGTTCTTC
abundance: .; d_gene: TRBD1; j_gene: TRBJ2-6; v_gene: TRBV19; CDR3aa: CASGDRHVLTF; CDR3nt: TGTGCCAGTGGGGACAGGCACGTCCTGACTTTC
abundance: .; d_gene: .; j_gene: TRBJ1-4; v_gene: TRBV28; CDR3aa: CASTSRSRGKLFF; CDR3nt: TGTGCCAGCACCTCGAGGTCCAGGGGAAAACTGTTTTTT
abundance: .; d_gene: .; j_gene: TRBJ2-5; v_gene: TRBV14; CDR3aa: CASSQVVETQYF; CDR3nt: TGTGCCAGCAGCCAAGTAGTCGAGACCCAGTACTTC
abundance: .; d_gene: .; j_gene: TRBJ1-5; v_gene: TRBV29-1; CDR3aa: CSAQQPNQPQHF; CDR3nt: TGCAGCGCCCAACAGCCCAATCAGCCCCAGCATTTT
abundance: .; d_gene: .; j_gene: TRBJ1-6; v_gene: TRBV18; CDR3aa: CASSPEQGNSPLHF; CDR3nt: TGTGCCAGCTCACCAGAACAGGGAAATTCACCCCTCCACTTT
abundance: .; d_gene: TRBD2; j_gene: TRBJ2-2; v_gene: TRBV27; CDR3aa: CARKREGTGELFF; CDR3nt: TGTGCCAGGAAGCGGGAAGGGACCGGGGAGCTGTTTTTT
abundance: .; d_gene: .; j_gene: TRBJ2-7; v_gene: TRBV27; CDR3aa: CASSSGSRGYEQYF; CDR3nt: TGTGCCAGCAGTTCGGGGAGCCGGGGGTACGAGCAGTACTTC
abundance: .; d_gene: TRBD1; j_gene: TRBJ2-3; v_gene: TRBV5-6; CDR3aa: CASSGPGGDTQYF; CDR3nt: TGTGCCAGCAGCGGCCCAGGGGGAGATACGCAGTATTTT
abundance: .; d_gene: .; j_gene: TRBJ1-6; v_gene: TRBV5-4; CDR3aa: CASSSGLDYTNSPLHF; CDR3nt: TGTGCCAGCAGCTCGGGACTGGACTACACAAATTCACCCCTCCACTTT
abundance: .; d_gene: TRBD1; j_gene: TRBJ1-1; v_gene: TRBV5-4; CDR3aa: CASSYRDRGLNTEAFF; CDR3nt: TGTGCCAGCAGCTACCGGGACAGGGGTCTGAACACTGAAGCTTTCTTT
abundance: .; d_gene: .; j_gene: TRBJ2-1; v_gene: TRBV9; CDR3aa: CASSLGSRYNEQFF; CDR3nt: TGTGCCAGCAGCCTTGGGAGCCGTTATAATGAGCAGTTCTTC
abundance: .; d_gene: TRBD2; j_gene: TRBJ2-1; v_gene: TRBV4-3; CDR3aa: CASSQDRSGGPTNEQFF; CDR3nt: TGCGCCAGCAGCCAAGATCGGAGCGGGGGCCCCACCAATGAGCAGTTCTTC
abundance: .; d_gene: .; j_gene: TRBJ1-1; v_gene: TRBV27; CDR3aa: CASSPQGRGNTEAFF; CDR3nt: TGTGCCAGCAGTCCCCAGGGCAGGGGGAACACTGAAGCTTTCTTT
abundance: .; d_gene: TRBD2; j_gene: TRBJ2-1; v_gene: TRBV2; CDR3aa: CASLAFVSGRPSSYNEQFF; CDR3nt: TGTGCCAGCCTAGCCTTCGTTAGCGGGAGGCCGAGCTCCTACAATGAGCAGTTCTTC
abundance: .; d_gene: TRBD1; j_gene: TRBJ2-5; v_gene: TRBV27; CDR3aa: CASSSGQGWETQYF; CDR3nt: TGTGCCAGCAGTTCCGGACAGGGATGGGAGACCCAGTACTTC
abundance: .; d_gene: .; j_gene: TRBJ1-5; v_gene: TRBV30; CDR3aa: CAWSGDRLNQPQHF; CDR3nt: TGTGCCTGGAGTGGTGACAGGCTGAATCAGCCCCAGCATTTT
abundance: .; d_gene: TRBD2; j_gene: TRBJ2-1; v_gene: TRBV18; CDR3aa: CASSRRTSGGALGNNEQFF; CDR3nt: TGTGCCAGCTCACGCAGGACTAGCGGGGGGGCGCTCGGTAACAATGAGCAGTTCTTC
abundance: once; d_gene: .; j_gene: TRBJ2-2; v_gene: TRBV7-2; CDR3aa: CASSLQPFLYRAGELFF; CDR3nt: TGTGCCAGCAGCTTACAACCCTTCCTTTACAGGGCCGGGGAGCTGTTTTTT
abundance: .; d_gene: .; j_gene: TRBJ2-1; v_gene: TRBV11-3; CDR3aa: CASSLSSASSYNEQFF; CDR3nt: TGTGCCAGCAGCCTATCTAGCGCGAGCTCCTACAATGAGCAGTTCTTC
abundance: .; d_gene: .; j_gene: TRBJ2-7; v_gene: TRBV5-6; CDR3aa: CASSLPPVTYEQYF; CDR3nt: TGTGCCAGCAGCTTGCCCCCGGTGACCTACGAGCAGTACTTC
abundance: .; d_gene: .; j_gene: TRBJ2-1; v_gene: TRBV4-3; CDR3aa: CASSQGGVEFYNEQFF; CDR3nt: TGCGCCAGCAGCCAAGGGGGGGTCGAATTTTACAATGAGCAGTTCTTC
abundance: .; d_gene: TRBD1; j_gene: TRBJ1-2; v_gene: TRBV6-5; CDR3aa: CASTQTGAAYGYTF; CDR3nt: TGTGCCAGCACCCAAACAGGGGCAGCCTATGGCTACACCTTC
abundance: .; d_gene: TRBD1; j_gene: TRBJ1-4; v_gene: TRBV27; CDR3aa: CASTGQGTNEKLFF; CDR3nt: TGTGCCAGCACCGGACAGGGTACTAATGAAAAACTGTTTTTT
abundance: few; d_gene: .; j_gene: TRBJ1-1; v_gene: TRBV10-1; CDR3aa: CASSESLSTEAFF; CDR3nt: TGCGCCAGCAGTGAGTCTCTGAGCACTGAAGCTTTCTTT
abundance: .; d_gene: .; j_gene: TRBJ1-3; v_gene: TRBV18; CDR3aa: CASSPGGSGNTIYF; CDR3nt: TGTGCCAGCTCTCCGGGGGGATCTGGAAACACCATATATTTT
abundance: once; d_gene: .; j_gene: TRBJ2-3; v_gene: TRBV28; CDR3aa: CASSVSSTDTQYF; CDR3nt: TGTGCCAGCAGTGTCTCTAGCACAGATACGCAGTATTTT
abundance: few; d_gene: .; j_gene: TRBJ2-2; v_gene: TRBV19; CDR3aa: CASRTTGNTGELFF; CDR3nt: TGTGCCAGTAGAACGACAGGGAACACCGGGGAGCTGTTTTTT
abundance: .; d_gene: .; j_gene: TRBJ2-3; v_gene: TRBV25-1; CDR3aa: CASSEGVGGGRTQYF; CDR3nt: TGTGCCAGCAGTGAAGGAGTCGGCGGAGGGAGGACGCAGTATTTT
abundance: .; d_gene: .; j_gene: TRBJ1-1; v_gene: TRBV30; CDR3aa: CAWSVSGTEAFF; CDR3nt: TGTGCCTGGAGTGTTTCCGGGACTGAAGCTTTCTTT
abundance: .; d_gene: TRBD1; j_gene: TRBJ1-1; v_gene: TRBV11-2; CDR3aa: CASSLSRGQAEAFF; CDR3nt: TGTGCCAGCAGCTTAAGCAGGGGGCAGGCTGAAGCTTTCTTT
abundance: few; d_gene: .; j_gene: TRBJ1-5; v_gene: TRBV15; CDR3aa: CATSRALGGAGSNQPQHF; CDR3nt: TGTGCCACCAGCAGGGCCCTTGGAGGGGCAGGTAGCAATCAGCCCCAGCATTTT
abundance: few; d_gene: .; j_gene: TRBJ1-1; v_gene: TRBV5-1; CDR3aa: CASSFSGVSTEAFF; CDR3nt: TGCGCCAGCAGCTTTTCAGGGGTGTCGACTGAAGCTTTCTTT
abundance: .; d_gene: .; j_gene: TRBJ1-5; v_gene: TRBV5-1; CDR3aa: CASSLDVYQPQHF; CDR3nt: TGCGCCAGCAGCTTGGATGTCTATCAGCCCCAGCATTTT
abundance: .; d_gene: TRBD1; j_gene: TRBJ1-1; v_gene: TRBV30; CDR3aa: CAWTLDRGTEAFF; CDR3nt: TGTGCCTGGACTTTAGACAGGGGCACTGAAGCTTTCTTT
abundance: .; d_gene: TRBD1; j_gene: TRBJ2-7; v_gene: TRBV4-1; CDR3aa: CASSQNRDSSYEQYF; CDR3nt: TGCGCCAGCAGCCAAAACCGGGACAGTTCCTACGAGCAGTACTTC
abundance: .; d_gene: .; j_gene: TRBJ2-7; v_gene: TRBV5-1; CDR3aa: CASRAFRTLSYEQYF; CDR3nt: TGCGCCAGCAGAGCTTTCCGTACCCTCTCCTACGAGCAGTACTTC
abundance: .; d_gene: TRBD2; j_gene: TRBJ2-7; v_gene: TRBV11-2; CDR3aa: CASSLRSGGREQYF; CDR3nt: TGTGCCAGCAGCTTAAGGAGCGGGGGGCGGGAGCAGTACTTC
abundance: once; d_gene: .; j_gene: TRBJ2-6; v_gene: TRBV27; CDR3aa: CASSPLGTNAGANVLTF; CDR3nt: TGTGCCAGCAGTCCTTTGGGGACAAACGCTGGGGCCAACGTCCTGACTTTC
abundance: .; d_gene: TRBD2; j_gene: TRBJ2-2; v_gene: TRBV11-1; CDR3aa: CASSLLAGTGELFF; CDR3nt: TGTGCCAGCAGCTTATTAGCGGGCACCGGGGAGCTGTTTTTT